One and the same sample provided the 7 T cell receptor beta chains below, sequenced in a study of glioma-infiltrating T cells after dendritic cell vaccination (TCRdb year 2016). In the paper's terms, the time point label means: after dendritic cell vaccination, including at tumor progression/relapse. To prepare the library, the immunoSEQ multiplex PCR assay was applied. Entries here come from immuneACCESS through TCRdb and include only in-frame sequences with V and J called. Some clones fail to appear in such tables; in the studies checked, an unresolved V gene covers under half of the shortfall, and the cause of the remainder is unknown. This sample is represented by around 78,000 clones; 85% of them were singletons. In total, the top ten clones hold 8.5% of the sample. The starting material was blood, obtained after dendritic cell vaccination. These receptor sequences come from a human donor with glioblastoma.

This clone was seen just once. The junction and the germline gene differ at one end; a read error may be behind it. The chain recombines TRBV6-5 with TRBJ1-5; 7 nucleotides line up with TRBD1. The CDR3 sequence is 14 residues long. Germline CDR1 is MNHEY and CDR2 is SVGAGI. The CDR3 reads CASSYSGGNQPQHF. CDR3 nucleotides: TGTGCCAGCAGTTACTCAGGGGGCAATCAACCCCAGCATTTT.

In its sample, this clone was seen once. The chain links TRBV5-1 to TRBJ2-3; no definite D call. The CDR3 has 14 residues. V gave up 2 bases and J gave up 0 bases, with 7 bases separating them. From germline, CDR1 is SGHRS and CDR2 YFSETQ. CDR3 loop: CASSFSASTDTQYF. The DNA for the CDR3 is TGCGCCAGCAGCTTTAGTGCGAGCACAGATACGCAGTATTTT.

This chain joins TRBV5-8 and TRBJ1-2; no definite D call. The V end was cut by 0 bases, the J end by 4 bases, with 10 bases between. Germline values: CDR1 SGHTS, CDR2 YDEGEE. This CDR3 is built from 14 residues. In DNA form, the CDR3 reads TGTGCCAGCAGCTTGGGGCGGGGTTCCTATGGCTACACCTTC. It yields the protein CASSLGRGSYGYTF.

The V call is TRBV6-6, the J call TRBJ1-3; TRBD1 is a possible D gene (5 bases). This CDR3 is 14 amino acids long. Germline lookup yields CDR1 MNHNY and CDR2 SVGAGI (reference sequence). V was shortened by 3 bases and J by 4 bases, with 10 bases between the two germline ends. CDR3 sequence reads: CASSYGGSGNTIYF. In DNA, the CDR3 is TGTGCCAGCAGTTATGGGGGGTCCGGAAACACCATATATTTT.

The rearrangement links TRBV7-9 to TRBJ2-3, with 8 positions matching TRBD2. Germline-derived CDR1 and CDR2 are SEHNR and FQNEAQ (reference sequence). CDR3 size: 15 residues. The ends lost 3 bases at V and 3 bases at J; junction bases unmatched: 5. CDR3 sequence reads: CASSFLSGRTDTQYF. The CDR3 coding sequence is TGTGCCAGCAGCTTCCTGAGCGGGAGAACAGATACGCAGTATTTT.

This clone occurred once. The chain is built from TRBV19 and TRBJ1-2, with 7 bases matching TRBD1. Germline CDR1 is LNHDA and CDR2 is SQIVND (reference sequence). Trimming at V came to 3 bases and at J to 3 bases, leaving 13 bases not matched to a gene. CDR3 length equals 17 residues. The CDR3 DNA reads TGTGCCAGTAGTATCTGGACAGGAAGCCTGCCTGACTATGGCTACACCTTC. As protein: CASSIWTGSLPDYGYTF.

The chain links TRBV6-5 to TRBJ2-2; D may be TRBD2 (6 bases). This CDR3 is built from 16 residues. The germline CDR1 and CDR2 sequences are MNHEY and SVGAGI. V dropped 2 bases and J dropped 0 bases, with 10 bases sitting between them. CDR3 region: CASSYVSGPNTGELFF. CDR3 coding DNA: TGTGCCAGCAGTTACGTCAGCGGGCCGAACACCGGGGAGCTGTTTTTT.